Sequencing of this T cell receptor beta chain was carried out in a study of Graves' ophthalmopathy and Graves' hyperthyroidism. The overall study: Peripheral blood collection took place at initial diagnosis, before any treatment.

CDR1 is ENHRY, CDR2 SYGVKD, per germline. Trimming pared 3 bases from V and 5 bases from J, leaving 14 bases between. The CDR3 runs to 14 residues. As the template, RNA transcripts were used to amplify TCR beta CDR3 regions. RT-PCR in the first round used HTBI primers; a second-round multiplex PCR followed. TCRdb redid the calling of the multiplex PCR reads with MiXCR, one entry per CDR3 protein. Altogether roughly 610,000 distinct CDR3 sequences are present, 20% to 25% being singletons, with the ten largest covering roughly 6.9%. This clonotype was recorded many times. This rearrangement joins TRBV10-3 to TRBJ2-7; D unresolved. This sequence originates from a woman aged 18-29 years with stable Graves' hyperthyroidism. Some clones in this sample may be carry-over from other donors' samples. Sequences were obtained from peripheral blood. The chain's CDR3 is CAISEKGTWDEQYF. The CDR3, as DNA: TGTGCCATCAGTGAAAAAGGAACCTGGGACGAGCAGTACTTC.